This T cell receptor beta chain was captured in a study of response to subunit inactivated influenza vaccine. Study-wide findings and caveats: T cells newly recruited by each seasonal influenza vaccination are few, the authors suggested.

This clonotype occurred a few times. Its antigen is currently unknown. TCRdb fed the RT-PCR reads into MiXCR, producing one record per CDR3 protein. The sample has about 500,000 distinct CDR3 sequences, more than 15% seen once. Germline CDR1 MNHNS, CDR2 SASEGT. V gave up 7 bases and J gave up 6 bases; unmatched junction bases: 15. There are 15 residues in the CDR3. The TCR comes from a man between 50 and 69 years old who received an inactivated influenza vaccine. This chain uses TRBV6-1 with TRBJ2-7; 7 bases map to TRBD1. The material was CD4+ T cells sorted from PBMCs, obtained less than 25 months after vaccination. CDR3 loop: CASTPDATGPGEQYF. DNA of the CDR3: TGTGCCAGCACGCCCGATGCGACAGGGCCTGGCGAGCAGTACTTC.